This T cell receptor (beta chain) is from a study of T cells in localized non-small cell lung cancer. The method was immunoSEQ multiplex PCR; TCRdb's version includes in-frame clones alone and lacks a portion of them. The top ten clones hold 20% to 25% of a sample with about 70,000 clones, roughly nine tenths of them seen once. V was pared by 8 bases and J by 2 bases, with 12 bases between. Germline V gives CDR1 MGHDK, CDR2 SYGVNS. CDR3 size: 13 residues. This clonotype was sampled from a male donor aged 60 or older with stage III squamous cell lung carcinoma. The chain employs TRBV25-1 and TRBJ1-1; the D gene is possibly TRBD1 (5 bases). The specimen was peripheral blood, collected before any cancer treatment. This chain's CDR3 is CASGGRVNTEAFF. Here the CDR3 DNA reads TGTGCCAGCGGAGGCAGGGTCAACACTGAAGCTTTCTTT.